This T cell receptor (beta chain) was sequenced during a study of blood T cell repertoires in COVID-19. V was cut by 1 base and J by 9 bases, with 4 bases left in between. Germline V gene sequence: CDR1 SGHVS, CDR2 FNYEAQ. The CDR3 is made up of 11 amino acids. Per the original data handling: How many nucleated cells were present was estimated from reference gene primer amplification. This table comes from immunoSEQ multiplex PCR, and its TCRdb copy is limited to in-frame clones, with some not included. The V and J calls and the clone size are those of that table, but D and trimming were determined from the DNA. The sample includes approximately 260,000 clones, about 88% of them seen just once.

The chain links TRBV7-6 to TRBJ2-1; unclear D gene. The TCR was taken from a man younger than 35 with active or convalescent COVID-19. The sample consisted of peripheral blood. CDR3 in amino acids: CASSLGPEQFF. In nucleotides, the CDR3 is TGTGCCAGCAGCTTAGGGCCTGAGCAGTTCTTC.